This T cell receptor (beta chain) is drawn from a study of cytomegalovirus exposure and HLA in healthy donors. CDR3 length: 16 amino acids. Trimming at V came to 2 bases and at J to 6 bases, leaving 4 bases not matched to a gene. Germline CDR1 reads SGHRS; CDR2 reads YFSETQ. The PCR was carried out with 60 Vbeta primers and 13 Jbeta primers. Using immunoSEQ multiplex PCR, the repertoire was profiled, and TCRdb retains in-frame clones only, with some absent. Of around 92,000 clones detected, under 80% appear once; the ten largest clones hold 7% to 10%. This TCR was recovered from a human donor in good health. The source material was PBMCs. The V and J genes are TRBV5-1 and TRBJ2-2; 13 positions match TRBD2. CDR3 nucleotide sequence: TGCGCCAGCAGCTTTCAACTAGCGGGGGGGGCCGGGGAGCTGTTTTTT. Its protein is CASSFQLAGGAGELFF.